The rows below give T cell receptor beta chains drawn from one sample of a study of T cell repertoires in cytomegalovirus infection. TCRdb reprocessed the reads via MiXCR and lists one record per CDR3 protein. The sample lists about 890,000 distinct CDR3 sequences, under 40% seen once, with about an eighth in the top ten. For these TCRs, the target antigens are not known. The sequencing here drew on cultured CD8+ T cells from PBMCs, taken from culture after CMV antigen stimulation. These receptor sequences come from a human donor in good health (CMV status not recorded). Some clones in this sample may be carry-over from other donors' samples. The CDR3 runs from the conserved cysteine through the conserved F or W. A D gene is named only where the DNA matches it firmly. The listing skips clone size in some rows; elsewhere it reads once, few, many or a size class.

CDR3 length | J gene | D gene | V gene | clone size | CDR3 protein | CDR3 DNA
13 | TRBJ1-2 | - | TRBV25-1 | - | CASSVDNNYGYTF | TGTGCCAGCAGTGTGGACAATAACTATGGCTACACCTTC
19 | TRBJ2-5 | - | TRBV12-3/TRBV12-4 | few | CASSQAGKVGRGEQETQYF | TGTGCCAGCAGTCAAGCGGGTAAAGTGGGCAGGGGAGAGCAAGAGACCCAGTACTTC
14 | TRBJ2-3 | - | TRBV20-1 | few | CSARGRSFTDTQYF | TGCAGTGCTAGAGGCAGGTCGTTCACAGATACGCAGTATTTT
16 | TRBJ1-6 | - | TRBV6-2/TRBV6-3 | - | CASSYFGARDNSPLHF | TGTGCCAGCAGTTACTTTGGGGCTCGGGATAATTCACCCCTCCACTTT
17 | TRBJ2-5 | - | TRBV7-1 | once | CASSSTGERGTLKTQYF | TGTGCCAGCAGCTCTACGGGGGAAAGGGGAACACTCAAGACCCAGTACTTC
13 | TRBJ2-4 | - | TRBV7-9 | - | CASSSGDKNIQYF | TGTGCCAGCAGCTCCGGGGACAAAAACATTCAGTACTTC
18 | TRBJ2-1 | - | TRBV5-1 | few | CASSHFHPWGVHYNEQFF | TGCGCCAGCAGCCACTTCCACCCCTGGGGGGTACACTACAATGAGCAGTTCTTC
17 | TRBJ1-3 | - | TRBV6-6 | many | CASSYSVDRYSGNTIYF | TGTGCCAGCAGTTACTCGGTCGACCGCTACTCTGGAAACACCATATATTTT
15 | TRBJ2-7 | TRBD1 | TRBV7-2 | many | CASSLRDSPPYEQYF | TGTGCCAGCAGCCTCCGGGACAGTCCTCCCTACGAGCAGTACTTC
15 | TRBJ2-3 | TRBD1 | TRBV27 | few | CASSTWDRVPDTQYF | TGTGCCAGCAGTACATGGGACAGGGTCCCAGATACGCAGTATTTT
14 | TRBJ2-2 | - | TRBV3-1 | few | CASSQLLESGELFF | TGTGCCAGCAGCCAATTGCTAGAGTCCGGGGAGCTGTTTTTT